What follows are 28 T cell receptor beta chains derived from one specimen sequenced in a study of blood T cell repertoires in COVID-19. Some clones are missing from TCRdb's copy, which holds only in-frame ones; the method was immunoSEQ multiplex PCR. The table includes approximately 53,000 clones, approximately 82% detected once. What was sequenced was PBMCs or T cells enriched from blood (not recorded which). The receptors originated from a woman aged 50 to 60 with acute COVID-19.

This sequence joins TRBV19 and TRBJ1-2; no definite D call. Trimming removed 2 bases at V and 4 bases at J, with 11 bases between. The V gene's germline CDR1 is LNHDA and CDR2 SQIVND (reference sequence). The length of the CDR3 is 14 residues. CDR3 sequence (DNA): TGTGCCAGTAGTATACGAGGTCACTCCTATGGCTACACCTTC. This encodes CASSIRGHSYGYTF.

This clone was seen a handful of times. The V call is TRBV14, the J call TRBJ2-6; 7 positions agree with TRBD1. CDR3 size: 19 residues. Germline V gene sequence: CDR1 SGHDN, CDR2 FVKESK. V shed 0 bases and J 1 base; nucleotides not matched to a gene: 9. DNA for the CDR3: TGTGCCAGCAGCCAAGATTGGTCAAGGGGGCAATCTGGGGCCAACGTCCTGACTTTC. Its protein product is CASSQDWSRGQSGANVLTF.

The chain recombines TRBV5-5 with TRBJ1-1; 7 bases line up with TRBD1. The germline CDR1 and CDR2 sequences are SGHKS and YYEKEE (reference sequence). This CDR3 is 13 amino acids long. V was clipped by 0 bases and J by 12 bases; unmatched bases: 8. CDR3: CASSLAEGAMTFF. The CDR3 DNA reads TGTGCCAGCAGCTTGGCCGAGGGGGCGATGACTTTCTTT.

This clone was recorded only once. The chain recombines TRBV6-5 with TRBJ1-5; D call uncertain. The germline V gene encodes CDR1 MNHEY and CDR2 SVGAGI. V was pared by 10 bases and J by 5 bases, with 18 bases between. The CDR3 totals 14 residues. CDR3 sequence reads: CATPKWAGYQPQHF. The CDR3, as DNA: TGTGCCACCCCTAAGTGGGCCGGCTATCAGCCCCAGCATTTT.

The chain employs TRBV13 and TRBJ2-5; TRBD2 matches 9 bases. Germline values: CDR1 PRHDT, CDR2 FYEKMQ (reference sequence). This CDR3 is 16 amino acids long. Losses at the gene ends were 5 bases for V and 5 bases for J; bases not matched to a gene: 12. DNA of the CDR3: TGTGCCAGCAGCGGAGGGACTAGCTCCCTCGGGGAGACCCAGTACTTC. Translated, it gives CASSGGTSSLGETQYF.

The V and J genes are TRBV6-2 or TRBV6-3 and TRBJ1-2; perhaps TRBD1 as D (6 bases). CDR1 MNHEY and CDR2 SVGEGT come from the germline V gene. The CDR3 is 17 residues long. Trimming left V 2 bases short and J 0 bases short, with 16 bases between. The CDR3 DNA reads TGTGCCAGCAGTTACCTCGCAGGGGAGAGCTCTAACTATGGCTACACCTTC. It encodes CASSYLAGESSNYGYTF.

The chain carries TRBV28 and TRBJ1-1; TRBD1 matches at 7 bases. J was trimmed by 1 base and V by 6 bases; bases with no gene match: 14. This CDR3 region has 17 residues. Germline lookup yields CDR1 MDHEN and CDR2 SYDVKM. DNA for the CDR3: TGTGCCAGCAGCTCAGCGACAGGGACAGTCACGAACACTGAAGCTTTCTTT. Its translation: CASSSATGTVTNTEAFF.

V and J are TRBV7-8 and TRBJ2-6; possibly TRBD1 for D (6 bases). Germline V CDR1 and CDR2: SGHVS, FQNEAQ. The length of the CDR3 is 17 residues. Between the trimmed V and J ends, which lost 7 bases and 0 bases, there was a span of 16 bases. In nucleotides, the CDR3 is TGTGCCAGCAAGATTACAGGGCAAAGCTCTGGGGCCAACGTCCTGACTTTC. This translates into CASKITGQSSGANVLTF.

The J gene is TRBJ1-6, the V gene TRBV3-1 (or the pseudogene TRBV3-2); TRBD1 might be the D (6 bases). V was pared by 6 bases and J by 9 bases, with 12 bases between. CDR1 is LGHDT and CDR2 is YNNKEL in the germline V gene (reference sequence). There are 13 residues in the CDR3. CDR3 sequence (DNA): TGTGCCAGCAGGGGACAAAGTGGTTCACCCCTCCACTTT. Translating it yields CASRGQSGSPLHF.

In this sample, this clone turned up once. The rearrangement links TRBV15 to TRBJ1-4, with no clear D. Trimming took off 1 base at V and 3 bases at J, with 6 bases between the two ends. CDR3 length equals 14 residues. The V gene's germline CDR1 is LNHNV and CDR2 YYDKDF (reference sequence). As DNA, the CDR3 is TGTGCCACCAGCAGAGGCCAGGCTAATGAAAAACTGTTTTTT. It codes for CATSRGQANEKLFF.

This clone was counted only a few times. The CDR3 loop reads CASSLEGHNYGYTF. The CDR3 DNA reads as TGTGCCAGCAGCTTAGAGGGGCATAACTATGGCTACACCTTC. J is TRBJ1-2 and V is TRBV7-9; TRBD1 is a possible D gene (5 bases). The CDR3 runs 14 residues. V was pared by 1 base and J by 1 base, with 7 bases between. Germline loops: CDR1 SEHNR, CDR2 FQNEAQ (reference sequence).

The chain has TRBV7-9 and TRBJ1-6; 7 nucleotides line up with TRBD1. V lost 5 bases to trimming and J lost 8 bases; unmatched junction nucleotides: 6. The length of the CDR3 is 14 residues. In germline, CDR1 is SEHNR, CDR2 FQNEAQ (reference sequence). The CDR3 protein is CASSPWDSYSPLHF. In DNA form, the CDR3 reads TGTGCCAGCAGCCCCTGGGACAGTTATTCACCCCTCCACTTT.

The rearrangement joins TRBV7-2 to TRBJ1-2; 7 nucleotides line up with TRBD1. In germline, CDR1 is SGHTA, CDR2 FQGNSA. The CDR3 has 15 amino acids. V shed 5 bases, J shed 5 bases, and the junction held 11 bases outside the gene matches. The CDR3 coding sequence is TGTGCCAGCAGCCCCCAATCGAGACAGGGTTATGGCTACACCTTC. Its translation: CASSPQSRQGYGYTF.

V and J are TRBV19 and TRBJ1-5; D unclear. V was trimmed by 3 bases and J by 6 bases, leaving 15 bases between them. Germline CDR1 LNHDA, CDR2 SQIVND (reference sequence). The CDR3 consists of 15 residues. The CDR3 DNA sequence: TGTGCCAGTAGTATGTCGGGGTCCGCGGTTCAGCCCCAGCATTTT. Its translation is CASSMSGSAVQPQHF.

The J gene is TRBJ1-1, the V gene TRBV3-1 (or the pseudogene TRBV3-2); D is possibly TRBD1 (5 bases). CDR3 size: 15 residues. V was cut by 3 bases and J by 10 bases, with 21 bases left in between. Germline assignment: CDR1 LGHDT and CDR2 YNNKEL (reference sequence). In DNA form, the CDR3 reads TGTGCCAGCAGCCATCCAGCTGGGGGGAACAAAAGAGCTTTCTTT. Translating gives CASSHPAGGNKRAFF.

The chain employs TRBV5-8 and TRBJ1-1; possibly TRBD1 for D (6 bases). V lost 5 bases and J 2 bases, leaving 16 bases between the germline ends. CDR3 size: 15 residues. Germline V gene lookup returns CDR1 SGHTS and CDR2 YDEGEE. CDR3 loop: CASSSTTGSNTEAFF. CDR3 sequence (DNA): TGTGCCAGCAGTTCTACGACAGGAAGTAACACTGAAGCTTTCTTT.

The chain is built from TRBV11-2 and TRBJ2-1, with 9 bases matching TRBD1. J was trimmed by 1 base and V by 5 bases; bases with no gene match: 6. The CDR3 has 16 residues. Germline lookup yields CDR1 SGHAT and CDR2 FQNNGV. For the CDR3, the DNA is TGTGCCAGCAGCCCACTTGGACAGGGGTCCTACAATGAGCAGTTCTTC. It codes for CASSPLGQGSYNEQFF.

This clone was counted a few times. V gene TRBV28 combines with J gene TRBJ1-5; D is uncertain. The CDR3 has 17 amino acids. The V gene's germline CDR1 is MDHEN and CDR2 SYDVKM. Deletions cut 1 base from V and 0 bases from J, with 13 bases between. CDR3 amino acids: CASSLYLSGYSNQPQHF. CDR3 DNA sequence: TGTGCCAGCAGTTTATACCTCTCGGGGTATAGCAATCAGCCCCAGCATTTT.

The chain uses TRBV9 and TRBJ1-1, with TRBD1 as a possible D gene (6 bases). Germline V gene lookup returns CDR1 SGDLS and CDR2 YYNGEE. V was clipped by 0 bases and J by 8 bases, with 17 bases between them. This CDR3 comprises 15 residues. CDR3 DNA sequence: TGTGCCAGCAGCGTAGGCCTTGGACCGGGACACGAAGCTTTCTTT. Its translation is CASSVGLGPGHEAFF.

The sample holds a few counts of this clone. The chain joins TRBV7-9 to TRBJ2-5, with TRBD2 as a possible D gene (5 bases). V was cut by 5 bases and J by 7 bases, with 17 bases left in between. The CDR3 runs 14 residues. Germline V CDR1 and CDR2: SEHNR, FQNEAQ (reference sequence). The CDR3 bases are TGTGCCAGCAGCCCCGGGATGCCAACGGGGACCCAGTACTTC. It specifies CASSPGMPTGTQYF.

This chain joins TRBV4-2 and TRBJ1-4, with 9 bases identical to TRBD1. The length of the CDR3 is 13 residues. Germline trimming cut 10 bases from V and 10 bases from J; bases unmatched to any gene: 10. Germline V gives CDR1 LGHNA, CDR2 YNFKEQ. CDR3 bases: TGTGCCACTTCGCCGGGACAGGGCGTAAAACTGTTTTTT. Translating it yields CATSPGQGVKLFF.

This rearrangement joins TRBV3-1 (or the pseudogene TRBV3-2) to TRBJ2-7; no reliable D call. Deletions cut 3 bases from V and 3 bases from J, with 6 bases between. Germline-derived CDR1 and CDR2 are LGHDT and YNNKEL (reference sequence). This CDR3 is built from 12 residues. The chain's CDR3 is CASSHSNYEQYF. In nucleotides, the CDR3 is TGTGCCAGCAGCCATTCTAACTACGAGCAGTACTTC.

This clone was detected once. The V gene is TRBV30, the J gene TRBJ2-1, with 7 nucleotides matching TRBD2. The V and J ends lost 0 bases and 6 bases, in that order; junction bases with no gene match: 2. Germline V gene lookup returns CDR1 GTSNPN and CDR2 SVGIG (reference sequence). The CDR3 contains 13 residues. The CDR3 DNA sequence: TGTGCCTGGAGTGTCGGGGGGACCAATGAGCAGTTCTTC. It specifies CAWSVGGTNEQFF.

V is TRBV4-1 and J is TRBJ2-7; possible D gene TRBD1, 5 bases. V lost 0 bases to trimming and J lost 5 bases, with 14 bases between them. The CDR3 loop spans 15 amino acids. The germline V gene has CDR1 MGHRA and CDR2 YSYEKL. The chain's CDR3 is CASSQDSRGIDEQYF. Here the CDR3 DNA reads TGCGCCAGCAGCCAAGATTCAAGGGGAATCGACGAGCAGTACTTC.

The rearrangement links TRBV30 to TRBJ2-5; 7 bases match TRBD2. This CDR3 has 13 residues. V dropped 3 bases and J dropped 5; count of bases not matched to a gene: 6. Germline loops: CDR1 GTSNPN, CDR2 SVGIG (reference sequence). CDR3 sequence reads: CAWSGLVGETQYF. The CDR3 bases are TGTGCCTGGAGCGGACTAGTTGGGGAGACCCAGTACTTC.

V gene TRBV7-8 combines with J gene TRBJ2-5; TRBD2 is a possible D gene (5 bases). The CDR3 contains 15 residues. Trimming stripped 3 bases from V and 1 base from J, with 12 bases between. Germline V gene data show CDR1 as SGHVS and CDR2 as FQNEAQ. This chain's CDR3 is CASSLGWGAQETQYF. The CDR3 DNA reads TGTGCCAGCAGCTTGGGCTGGGGAGCCCAAGAGACCCAGTACTTC.

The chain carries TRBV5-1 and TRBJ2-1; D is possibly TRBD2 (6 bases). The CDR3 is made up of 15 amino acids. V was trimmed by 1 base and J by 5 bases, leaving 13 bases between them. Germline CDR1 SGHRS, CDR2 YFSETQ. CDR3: CASSLSLASHNEQFF. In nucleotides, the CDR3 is TGCGCCAGCAGCTTGAGCCTAGCGAGCCACAATGAGCAGTTCTTC.

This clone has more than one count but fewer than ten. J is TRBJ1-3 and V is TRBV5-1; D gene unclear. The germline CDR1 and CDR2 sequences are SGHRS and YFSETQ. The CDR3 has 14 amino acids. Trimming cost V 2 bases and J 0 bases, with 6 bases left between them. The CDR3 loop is CASSFGDSGNTIYF. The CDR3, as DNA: TGCGCCAGCAGCTTCGGGGACTCTGGAAACACCATATATTTT.